This T cell receptor beta chain was documented in a study of OX40 agonist ivuxolimab in advanced cancers. Some clones are missing from TCRdb's copy, which holds only in-frame ones; the method was immunoSEQ multiplex PCR. This sample carries tens of thousands of clones, around 86% of them seen once, and the ten largest clones take around 1%. In germline, CDR1 is MNHNY, CDR2 SVGAGI (reference sequence). This CDR3 spans 15 amino acids. With 0 bases removed from V and 1 base from J, the gap between germline ends came to 9 bases. The clonotype comes from an adult with an advanced solid tumor such as melanoma, head and neck, liver or kidney cancer. Sequenced here: CD4+ or CD8+ T cells sorted from blood, sampled in a trial of the OX40 agonist ivuxolimab. The chain has TRBV6-6 and TRBJ1-1, with a tentative D call TRBD1 (5 bases). Written as DNA, the CDR3 is TGTGCCAGCAGTTACTCGTCGGGACGGAACACTGAAGCTTTCTTT. It yields the protein CASSYSSGRNTEAFF.